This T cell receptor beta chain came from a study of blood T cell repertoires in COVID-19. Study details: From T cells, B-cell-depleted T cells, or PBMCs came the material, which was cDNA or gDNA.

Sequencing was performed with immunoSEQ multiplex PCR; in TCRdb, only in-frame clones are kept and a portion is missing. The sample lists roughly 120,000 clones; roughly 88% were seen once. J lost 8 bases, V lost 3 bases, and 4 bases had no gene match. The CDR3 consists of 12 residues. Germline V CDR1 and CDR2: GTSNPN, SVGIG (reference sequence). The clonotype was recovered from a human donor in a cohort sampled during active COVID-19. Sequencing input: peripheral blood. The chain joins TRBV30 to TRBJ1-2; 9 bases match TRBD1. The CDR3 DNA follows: TGTGCCTGGAGGCACAGGGGGCGAGGCTACACCTTC. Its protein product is CAWRHRGRGYTF.